This is a list of T cell receptor beta chains from one sample in a study of response to subunit inactivated influenza vaccine. TCRdb fed the RT-PCR reads into MiXCR, producing one record per CDR3 protein. The sample shows more than 250,000 distinct CDR3 sequences, around a fifth of them seen only once. The sample was PBMCs from blood, taken 21 months after vaccination. These receptors were obtained from a man aged 50 to 69 who received an inactivated influenza vaccine. CDR3s include the opening cysteine and the closing phenylalanine or tryptophan. The D gene is left open where the match is weak. Clone size is stated in some rows and not others, as once, few, many or a class when expanded.

-	TRBJ2-7	TRBV18	few	CASSPEQVSYEQYF	TGTGCCAGCTCACCCGAGCAAGTCTCCTACGAGCAGTACTTC
-	TRBJ2-7	TRBV4-3	few	CASSQDWAGYEQYF	TGCGCCAGCAGCCAAGATTGGGCCGGCTACGAGCAGTACTTC
-	TRBJ2-3	TRBV2	-	CASSESPQTSTDTQYF	TGTGCCAGCAGTGAATCCCCGCAGACTAGCACAGATACGCAGTATTTT
TRBD1	TRBJ2-3	TRBV5-1	-	CASRGTGGPYDTDTQYF	TGCGCCAGCAGGGGGACAGGGGGCCCGTATGACACAGATACGCAGTATTTT
-	TRBJ1-2	TRBV10-3	few	CAISEQGNYGYTF	TGTGCCATCAGTGAGCAGGGGAACTATGGCTACACCTTC
-	TRBJ2-1	TRBV29-1	few	CSVEPGHNEQFF	TGCAGCGTTGAGCCAGGACACAATGAGCAGTTCTTC
TRBD1	TRBJ1-5	TRBV20-1	-	CSAIGTANQPQHF	TGCAGTGCTATCGGGACAGCTAATCAGCCCCAGCATTTT
-	TRBJ2-6	TRBV6-2/TRBV6-3	-	CASMQQSGANVLTF	TGTGCCAGCATGCAGCAATCTGGGGCCAACGTCCTGACTTTC
-	TRBJ1-4	TRBV7-9	-	CASSHIRGTTNEKLFF	TGTGCCAGCAGCCATATAAGGGGGACAACTAATGAAAAACTGTTTTTT
-	TRBJ1-2	TRBV7-8	-	CASSLYRAYYGYTF	TGTGCCAGCAGCTTATACAGGGCCTACTATGGCTACACCTTC
TRBD1	TRBJ2-3	TRBV12-3/TRBV12-4	few	CASSLTGGEGNTQYF	TGTGCCAGCAGTTTAACAGGGGGCGAGGGGAATACGCAGTATTTT
TRBD1	TRBJ2-1	TRBV9	-	CASSPRQGANEQFF	TGTGCCAGCAGCCCCCGACAGGGGGCGAATGAGCAGTTCTTC
-	TRBJ1-2	TRBV29-1	few	CSVDGGGYTF	TGCAGCGTGGATGGGGGTGGCTACACCTTC
TRBD2	TRBJ2-3	TRBV29-1	-	CSVSGRASTDTQYF	TGCAGCGTTAGCGGGAGGGCCAGCACAGATACGCAGTATTTT
TRBD1	TRBJ2-7	TRBV15	few	CATSRARTGGSYEQYF	TGTGCCACCAGCAGAGCAAGGACAGGGGGCTCCTACGAGCAGTACTTC
TRBD1	TRBJ1-4	TRBV12-3/TRBV12-4	-	CASSPDRDEKLFF	TGTGCCAGCAGCCCGGACAGGGATGAAAAACTGTTTTTT
-	TRBJ2-2	TRBV12-3/TRBV12-4	-	CASSLRGVTIGELFF	TGTGCCAGCAGTTTACGCGGGGTTACGATCGGGGAGCTGTTTTTT
-	TRBJ1-2	TRBV12-3/TRBV12-4	few	CASSPTRPFGGYTF	TGTGCCAGCAGCCCAACCCGCCCATTCGGGGGCTACACCTTC
TRBD1	TRBJ1-3	TRBV18	once	CASSPPDRARTIYF	TGTGCCAGCTCACCACCGGACAGGGCGCGCACCATATATTTT
TRBD1	TRBJ2-7	TRBV7-2	-	CASSLAGTGKYEQYF	TGTGCCAGCAGCTTAGCCGGGACAGGGAAATACGAGCAGTACTTC
-	TRBJ2-3	TRBV29-1	few	CSVGRGGSTDTQYF	TGCAGCGTAGGCAGGGGGGGTAGCACAGATACGCAGTATTTT
TRBD2	TRBJ2-1	TRBV24-1	-	CATSDLVRAGNYNEQFF	TGTGCCACCAGTGATTTGGTCCGAGCGGGGAACTACAATGAGCAGTTCTTC
TRBD1	TRBJ1-1	TRBV6-5	few	CASSYPGGWGNTEAFF	TGTGCCAGCAGTTATCCAGGGGGTTGGGGGAACACTGAAGCTTTCTTT
TRBD2	TRBJ2-1	TRBV28	many	CASSMTSGRAYERGFF	TGTGCCAGCAGCATGACTAGCGGGAGGGCCTATGAGAGGGGGTTCTTC
-	TRBJ2-1	TRBV12-3/TRBV12-4	-	CASSLTGLVPRFVYNEQFF	TGTGCCAGCAGTTTAACGGGGCTAGTCCCTAGGTTTGTCTACAATGAGCAGTTCTTC
TRBD2	TRBJ2-5	TRBV18	-	CASSPPVREGQETQYF	TGTGCCAGCTCACCACCTGTACGGGAGGGACAAGAGACCCAGTACTTC
TRBD1	TRBJ2-1	TRBV15	-	CATSRVAGTGVNEQFF	TGTGCCACCAGCAGAGTCGCCGGGACAGGGGTGAATGAGCAGTTCTTC
-	TRBJ2-7	TRBV3-1	-	CASSQASGIYEQYF	TGTGCCAGCAGCCAAGCCTCAGGGATCTACGAGCAGTACTTC
-	TRBJ1-1	TRBV27	few	CASSHRQALNTEAFF	TGTGCCAGCAGTCATCGACAGGCCCTGAACACTGAAGCTTTCTTT
-	TRBJ1-5	TRBV7-8	few	CASSAGTSAYSNQPQHF	TGTGCCAGCAGCGCCGGGACTTCGGCCTATAGCAATCAGCCCCAGCATTTT
TRBD2	TRBJ2-2	TRBV4-3	-	CASSQVLGTTTGELFF	TGCGCCAGCAGCCAAGTTTTAGGGACTACGACCGGGGAGCTGTTTTTT
TRBD1	TRBJ2-6	TRBV30	-	CASDGTGISGANVLTF	TGTGCCTCCGACGGGACAGGGATTTCTGGGGCCAACGTCCTGACTTTC
-	TRBJ2-2	TRBV10-3	few	CAISARNGRNTGELFF	TGTGCCATCAGTGCCCGGAACGGACGGAACACCGGGGAGCTGTTTTTT
-	TRBJ1-1	TRBV3-1	few	CASSQEDRTAVGAFF	TGTGCCAGCAGCCAAGAGGATAGGACCGCTGTTGGAGCTTTCTTT
-	TRBJ1-2	TRBV5-1	many	CASSEGFGYTF	TGCGCCAGCAGCGAGGGATTTGGCTACACCTTC
TRBD2	TRBJ2-2	TRBV29-1	-	CSGGAGGPGELFF	TGCAGCGGAGGAGCGGGAGGGCCCGGGGAGCTGTTTTTT
-	TRBJ2-3	TRBV3-1	many	CASSQGPKGYF	TGTGCCAGCAGCCAAGGACCAAAGGGGTATTTT
TRBD2	TRBJ2-4	TRBV7-9	few	CASSATSNKNIQYF	TGTGCCAGCAGCGCGACTAGCAACAAAAACATTCAGTACTTC
TRBD1	TRBJ1-1	TRBV4-3	many	CASSLGRDREF	TGCGCCAGCAGCCTCGGCCGGGACAGGGAATTT
-	TRBJ1-6	TRBV21-1	few	CASSKEWEGDLHNSPLHF	TGTGCCAGCAGCAAAGAATGGGAGGGGGACCTTCATAATTCACCCCTCCACTTT
TRBD1	TRBJ1-5	TRBV4-2	-	CASSQDVGQGNQPQHF	TGTGCCAGCAGCCAAGACGTGGGACAGGGCAATCAGCCCCAGCATTTT